This TCR beta chain was observed in a study of T cell responses to AZD1222 COVID-19 vaccine. Overall study results and limits: Nearly half of unique spike-specific TCRs reportedly avoided B.1.351 and B.1.1.7 mutated regions. Seropositive at baseline were only six or seven AZD1222 recipients.

Libraries were prepared by immunoSEQ multiplex PCR; TCRdb keeps only in-frame clonotypes and omits some of them. The table has 95,000 to 100,000 clones, more than 85% seen once. V shed 0 bases and J 7 bases; nucleotides not matched to a gene: 9. The CDR3 is 16 amino acids. The germline V gene encodes CDR1 SGHAT and CDR2 FQNNGV. In regard to this clone: The antigen is not known.

Sequenced material: peripheral blood, taken on day 0 of AZD1222 vaccination. The rearrangement uses TRBV11-2 and TRBJ2-1, with TRBD2 matching over 7 bases. The receptor was isolated from an adult in good health. The CDR3 DNA is TGTGCCAGCAGCTTAGATCGGGCTAGCGGACTAAATGAGCAGTTCTTC. Translating it yields CASSLDRASGLNEQFF. Drawing the rest from reference TRBV11-2 and TRBJ2-1, the complete variable domain is EAGVAQSPRYKIIEKRQSVAFWCNPISGHATLYWYQQILGQGPKLLIQFQNNGVVDDSQLPKDRFSAERLKGVDSTLKIQPAKLEDSAVYLCASSLDRASGLNEQFFGPGTRLTVL.